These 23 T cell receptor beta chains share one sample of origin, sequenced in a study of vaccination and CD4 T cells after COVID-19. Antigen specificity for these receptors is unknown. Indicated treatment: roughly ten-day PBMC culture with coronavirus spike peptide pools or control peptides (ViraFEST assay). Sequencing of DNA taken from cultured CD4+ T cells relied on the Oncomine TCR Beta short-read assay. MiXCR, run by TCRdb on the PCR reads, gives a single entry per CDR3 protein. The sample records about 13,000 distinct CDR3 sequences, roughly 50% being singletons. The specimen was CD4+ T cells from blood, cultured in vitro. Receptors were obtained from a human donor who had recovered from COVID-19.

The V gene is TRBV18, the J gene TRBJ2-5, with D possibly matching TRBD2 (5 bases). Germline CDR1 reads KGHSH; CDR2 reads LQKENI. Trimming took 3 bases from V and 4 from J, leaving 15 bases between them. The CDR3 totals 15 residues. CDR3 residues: CASSPKLDTPETQYF. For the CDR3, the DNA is TGTGCCAGCTCACCCAAACTAGATACCCCAGAGACCCAGTACTTC.

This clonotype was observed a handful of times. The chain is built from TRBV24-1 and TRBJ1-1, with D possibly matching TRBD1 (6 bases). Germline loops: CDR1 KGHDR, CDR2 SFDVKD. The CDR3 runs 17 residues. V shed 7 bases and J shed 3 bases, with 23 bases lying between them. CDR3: CATRHQGSRVTDTEAFF. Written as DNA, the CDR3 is TGTGCCACCAGACACCAGGGGAGTCGAGTGACGGACACTGAAGCTTTCTTT.

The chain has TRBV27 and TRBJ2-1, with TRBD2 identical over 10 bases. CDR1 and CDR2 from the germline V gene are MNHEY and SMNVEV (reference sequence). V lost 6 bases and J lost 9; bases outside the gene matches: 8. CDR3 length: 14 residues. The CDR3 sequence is CASSSSGSRSEQFF. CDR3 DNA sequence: TGTGCCAGCAGCTCTAGCGGGAGTAGGAGTGAGCAGTTCTTC.

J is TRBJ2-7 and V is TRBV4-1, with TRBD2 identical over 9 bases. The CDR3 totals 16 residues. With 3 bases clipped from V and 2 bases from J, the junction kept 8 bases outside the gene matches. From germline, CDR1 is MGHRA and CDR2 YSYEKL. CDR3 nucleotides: TGCGCCAGCAGCCACCAACTAGCGGGTAAAGCCTACGAGCAGTACTTC. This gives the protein CASSHQLAGKAYEQYF.

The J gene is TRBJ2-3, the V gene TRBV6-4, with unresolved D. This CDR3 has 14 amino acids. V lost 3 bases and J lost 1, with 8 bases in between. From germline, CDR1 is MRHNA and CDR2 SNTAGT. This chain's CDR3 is CASSETWRTDTQYF. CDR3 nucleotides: TGTGCCAGCAGTGAAACGTGGCGCACAGATACGCAGTATTTT.

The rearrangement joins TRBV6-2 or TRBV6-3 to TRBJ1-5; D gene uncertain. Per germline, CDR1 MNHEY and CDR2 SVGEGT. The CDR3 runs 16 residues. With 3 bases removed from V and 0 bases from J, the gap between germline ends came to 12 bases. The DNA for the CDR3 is TGTGCCAGCAGTTATATCGCCGGATATAGCAATCAGCCCCAGCATTTT. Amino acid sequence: CASSYIAGYSNQPQHF.

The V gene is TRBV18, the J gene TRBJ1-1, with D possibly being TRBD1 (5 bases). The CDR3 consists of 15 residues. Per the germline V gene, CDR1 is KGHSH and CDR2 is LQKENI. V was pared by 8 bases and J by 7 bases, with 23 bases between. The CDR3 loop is CASTGGTLLGGEAFF. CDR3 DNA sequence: TGTGCCAGCACGGGAGGGACCCTCCTTGGTGGTGAAGCTTTCTTT.

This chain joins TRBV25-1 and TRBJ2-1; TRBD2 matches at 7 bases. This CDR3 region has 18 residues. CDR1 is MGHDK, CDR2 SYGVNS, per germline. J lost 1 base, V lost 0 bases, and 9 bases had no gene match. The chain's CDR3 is CASSEYPTSEWSYNEQFF. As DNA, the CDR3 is TGTGCCAGCAGTGAATATCCCACTAGCGAGTGGTCCTACAATGAGCAGTTCTTC.

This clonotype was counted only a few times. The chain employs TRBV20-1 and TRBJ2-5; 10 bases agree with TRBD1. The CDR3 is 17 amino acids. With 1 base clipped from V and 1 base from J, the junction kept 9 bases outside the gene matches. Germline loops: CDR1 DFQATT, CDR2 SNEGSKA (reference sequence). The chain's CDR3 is CSARATGGPGPQETQYF. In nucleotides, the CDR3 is TGCAGTGCTAGAGCGACAGGGGGCCCGGGCCCCCAAGAGACCCAGTACTTC.

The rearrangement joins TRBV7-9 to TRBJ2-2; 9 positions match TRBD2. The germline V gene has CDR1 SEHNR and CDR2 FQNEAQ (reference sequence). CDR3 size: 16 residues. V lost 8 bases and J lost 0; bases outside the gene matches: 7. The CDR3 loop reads CASPILAGTNTGELFF. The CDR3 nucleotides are TGTGCCAGCCCCATCCTAGCGGGGACGAACACCGGGGAGCTGTTTTTT. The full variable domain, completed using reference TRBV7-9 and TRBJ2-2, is DTGVSQNPRHKITKRGQNVTFRCDPISEHNRLYWYRQTLGQGPEFLTYFQNEAQLEKSRLLSDRFSAERPKGSFSTLEIQRTEQGDSAMYLCASPILAGTNTGELFFGEGSRLTVL.

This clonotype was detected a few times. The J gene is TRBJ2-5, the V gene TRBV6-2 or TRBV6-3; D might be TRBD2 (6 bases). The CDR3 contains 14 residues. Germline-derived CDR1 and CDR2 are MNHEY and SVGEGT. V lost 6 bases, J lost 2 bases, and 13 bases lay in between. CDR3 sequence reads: CASSVTSLQETQYF. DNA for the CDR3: TGTGCCAGCAGCGTTACTAGCTTACAAGAGACCCAGTACTTC.

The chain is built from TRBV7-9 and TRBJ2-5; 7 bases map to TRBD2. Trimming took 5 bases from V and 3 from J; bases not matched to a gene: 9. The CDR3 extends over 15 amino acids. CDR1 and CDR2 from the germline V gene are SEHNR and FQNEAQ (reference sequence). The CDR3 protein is CASSRSQTSEETQYF. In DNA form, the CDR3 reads TGTGCCAGCAGCCGAAGCCAAACTAGCGAAGAGACCCAGTACTTC.

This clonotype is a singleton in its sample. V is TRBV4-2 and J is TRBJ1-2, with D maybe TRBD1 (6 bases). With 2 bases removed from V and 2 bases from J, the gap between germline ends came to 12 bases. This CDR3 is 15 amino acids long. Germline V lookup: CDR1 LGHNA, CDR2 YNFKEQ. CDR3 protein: CASSQSIGGNYGYTF. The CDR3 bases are TGTGCCAGCAGCCAATCCATAGGGGGAAACTATGGCTACACCTTC.

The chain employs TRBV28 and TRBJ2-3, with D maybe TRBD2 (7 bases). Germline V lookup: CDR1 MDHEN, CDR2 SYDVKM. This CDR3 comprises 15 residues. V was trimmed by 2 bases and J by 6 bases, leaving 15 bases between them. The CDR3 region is CASSLDPGEGDTQYF. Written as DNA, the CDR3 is TGTGCCAGCAGTTTAGATCCAGGGGAGGGGGATACGCAGTATTTT.

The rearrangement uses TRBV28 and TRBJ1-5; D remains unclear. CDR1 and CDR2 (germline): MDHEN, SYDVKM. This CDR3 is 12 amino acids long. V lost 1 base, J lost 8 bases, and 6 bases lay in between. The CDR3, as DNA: TGTGCCAGCAGTTTATTTAGTAAGCCCCAGCATTTT. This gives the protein CASSLFSKPQHF.

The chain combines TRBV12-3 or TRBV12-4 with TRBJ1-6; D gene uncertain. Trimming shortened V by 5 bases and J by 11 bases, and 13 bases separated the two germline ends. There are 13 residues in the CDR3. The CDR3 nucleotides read TGTGCCAGCAGTAATGAGATCCGGGCACCCCTCCACTTT. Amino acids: CASSNEIRAPLHF.

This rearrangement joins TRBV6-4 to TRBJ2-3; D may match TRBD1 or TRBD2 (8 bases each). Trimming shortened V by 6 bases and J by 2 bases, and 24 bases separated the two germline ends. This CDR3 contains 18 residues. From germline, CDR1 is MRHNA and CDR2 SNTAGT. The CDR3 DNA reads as TGTGCCAGCAGCCCGGGACAGGCTGTTAGCGGGAACACAGATACGCAGTATTTT. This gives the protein CASSPGQAVSGNTDTQYF.

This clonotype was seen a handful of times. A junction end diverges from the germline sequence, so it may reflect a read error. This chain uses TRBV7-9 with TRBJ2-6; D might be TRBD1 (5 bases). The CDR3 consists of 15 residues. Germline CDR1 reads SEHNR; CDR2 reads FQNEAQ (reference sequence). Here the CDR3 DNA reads TGTGCCAGCAGCACAGACAGCTCTAGGGCCAACGTCCTGACTTTC. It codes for CASSTDSSRANVLTF. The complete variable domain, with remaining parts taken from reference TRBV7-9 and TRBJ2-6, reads DTGVSQNPRHKITKRGQNVTFRCDPISEHNRLYWYRQTLGQGPEFLTYFQNEAQLEKSRLLSDRFSAERPKGSFSTLEIQRTEQGDSAMYLCASSTDSSRANVLTFGAGSRLTVL.

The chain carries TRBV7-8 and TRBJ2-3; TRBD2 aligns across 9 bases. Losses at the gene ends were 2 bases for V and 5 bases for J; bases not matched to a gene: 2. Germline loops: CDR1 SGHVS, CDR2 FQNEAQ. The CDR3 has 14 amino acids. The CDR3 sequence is CASSLSLAGDTQYF. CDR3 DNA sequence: TGTGCCAGCAGCTTATCACTAGCGGGAGATACGCAGTATTTT.

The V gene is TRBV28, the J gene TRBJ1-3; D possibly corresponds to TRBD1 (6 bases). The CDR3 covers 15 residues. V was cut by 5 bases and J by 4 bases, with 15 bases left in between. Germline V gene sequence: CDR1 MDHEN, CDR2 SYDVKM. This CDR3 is CASSGPGQLGNTIYF. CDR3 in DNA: TGTGCCAGCAGTGGCCCCGGACAGTTGGGAAACACCATATATTTT.

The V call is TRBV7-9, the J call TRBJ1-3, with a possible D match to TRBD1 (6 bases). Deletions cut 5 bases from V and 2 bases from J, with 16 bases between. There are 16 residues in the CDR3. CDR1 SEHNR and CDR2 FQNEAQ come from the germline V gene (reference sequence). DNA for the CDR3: TGTGCCAGCAGCCCCCTTGGGGGGCTCCCTGGAAACACCATATATTTT. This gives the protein CASSPLGGLPGNTIYF. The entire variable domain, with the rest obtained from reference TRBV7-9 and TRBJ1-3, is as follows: DTGVSQNPRHKITKRGQNVTFRCDPISEHNRLYWYRQTLGQGPEFLTYFQNEAQLEKSRLLSDRFSAERPKGSFSTLEIQRTEQGDSAMYLCASSPLGGLPGNTIYFGEGSWLTVV.

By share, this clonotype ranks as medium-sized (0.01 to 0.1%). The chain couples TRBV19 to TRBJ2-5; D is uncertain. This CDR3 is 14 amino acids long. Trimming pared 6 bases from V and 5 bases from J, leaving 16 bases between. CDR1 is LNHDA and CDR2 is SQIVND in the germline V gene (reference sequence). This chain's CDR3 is CASSPNEFRETQYF. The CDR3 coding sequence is TGTGCCAGTAGCCCGAACGAGTTCCGGGAGACCCAGTACTTC.

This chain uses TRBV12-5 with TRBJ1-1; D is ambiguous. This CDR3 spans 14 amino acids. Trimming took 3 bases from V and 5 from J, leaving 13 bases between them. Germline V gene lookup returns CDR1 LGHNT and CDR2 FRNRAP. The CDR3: CASGFALSGTEAFF. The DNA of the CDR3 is TGTGCTAGTGGTTTTGCCCTTTCCGGGACTGAAGCTTTCTTT. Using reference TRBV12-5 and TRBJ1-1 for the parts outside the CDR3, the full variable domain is DARVTQTPRHKVTEMGQEVTMRCQPILGHNTVFWYRQTMMQGLELLAYFRNRAPLDDSGMPKDRFSAEMPDATLATLKIQPSEPRDSAVYFCASGFALSGTEAFFGQGTRLTVV.